This T cell receptor (beta chain) stems from a study of T-cell reconstitution after alpha-beta-depleted transplantation in children. Study-wide findings and caveats: Alpha-beta T cells present about two months after transplant were reported to originate from several hundred expanded graft clones.

Between the trimmed V and J ends, which lost 3 bases and 0 bases, there was a span of 12 bases. This CDR3 has 15 amino acids. The germline V gene has CDR1 SGHVS and CDR2 FNYEAQ. Many counts were recorded for this clonotype. Its matching antigen is unknown. This sample's TCRbeta library carried unique molecular identifier barcodes. MiXCR was run by TCRdb on the PCR reads, yielding one entry per CDR3 protein. The sample shows roughly 160,000 distinct CDR3 sequences, 11% of them seen only once. V usage is TRBV7-6 and J usage is TRBJ2-7; tentative D call: TRBD2 (6 bases). The sequences come from PBMCs, collected before TCRalphabeta/CD19-depleted stem cell transplant. The receptor was isolated from a boy under 10 years old with acute myeloid leukemia, due to receive a stem cell transplant. DNA for the CDR3: TGTGCCAGCAGCTTGGGTGGGAGGAGCTCCTACGAGCAGTACTTC. Translated: CASSLGGRSSYEQYF.